Following are 7 T cell receptor beta chains from one sample sequenced in a study. TCRdb reprocessed the RT-PCR reads via MiXCR and lists one record per CDR3 protein. The sample shows about 6,100 distinct CDR3 sequences, 80% to 95% of them seen only once. Sample: memory CD4+ T cells from blood. The receptors come from a female donor in good health, serving as a healthy control.

Worth noting for this clonotype: This beta chain was picked up by a library intended for alpha chains and is off target, so its count carries little meaning. This chain connects TRBV12-3 or TRBV12-4 to TRBJ1-2; D is unresolved. The CDR3 has 12 residues. V lost 3 bases and J lost 7, with 9 bases in between. The CDR3 region has the DNA TGTGCCAGCAGTTTGCTCCTCACTGGCTACACCTTC. Residues: CASSLLLTGYTF.

A word on this clonotype: For a library built for alpha chains, this beta chain is a stray read; little rests on its size. V usage is TRBV7-2 and J usage is TRBJ2-3; D is possibly TRBD2 (5 bases). This CDR3 comprises 12 residues. Between the trimmed V and J ends, which lost 5 bases and 7 bases, there was a span of 10 bases. Germline loops: CDR1 SGHTA, CDR2 FQGNSA. Here the CDR3 reads CASSRGGYTQYF. CDR3 DNA sequence: TGTGCCAGCAGCCGAGGAGGTTATACGCAGTATTTT.

As for this clonotype: This beta chain turned up in a library designed for alpha chains; as an off-target read, its abundance says little. The chain uses TRBV5-6 and TRBJ1-2; tentatively, D is TRBD1 (6 bases). V lost 1 base to trimming and J lost 10 bases, with 26 bases between them. Germline-derived CDR1 and CDR2 are SGHDT and YYEEEE. This CDR3 has 17 residues. The CDR3 DNA reads as TGTGCCAGCAGCTTGTTCAGTTCTGGAGGACAGACTCGGGACTACACCTTC. This encodes CASSLFSSGGQTRDYTF. The full variable domain, with the rest looked up from reference TRBV5-6 and TRBJ1-2, is DAGVTQSPTHLIKTRGQQVTLRCSPKSGHDTVSWYQQALGQGPQFIFQYYEEEERQRGNFPDRFSGHQFPNYSSELNVNALLLGDSALYLCASSLFSSGGQTRDYTFGSGTRLTVV.

Regarding this clonotype: As an off-target read in a library built for alpha chains, this beta chain has a frequency of little significance. The rearrangement links TRBV6-2 or TRBV6-3 to TRBJ2-1, with 13 bases that match TRBD2. With 4 bases clipped from V and 4 bases from J, the junction kept 4 bases outside the gene matches. Germline CDR1 MNHEY, CDR2 SVGEGT. CDR3 length: 16 residues. The CDR3 nucleotides are TGTGCCAGCAGTTCCTGGACTAGCGGGGGTTACAATGAGCAGTTCTTC. Translated, it gives CASSSWTSGGYNEQFF.

A remark on this clonotype: This beta chain is a stray read from a library made for alpha chains; its abundance is not meaningful. V and J are TRBV10-2 and TRBJ2-4; D uncertain. Trimming pared 0 bases from V and 9 bases from J, leaving 9 bases between. CDR1 is WSHSY, CDR2 SAAADI, per germline. The CDR3 extends over 13 amino acids. The CDR3 nucleotides read TGCGCCAGCAGTGAGTCTCAATTGGGCATTCAGTACTTC. Translating it yields CASSESQLGIQYF.

With respect to this clonotype: This beta chain turned up in a library designed for alpha chains; as an off-target read, its abundance says little. V gene TRBV20-1 combines with J gene TRBJ2-3, with TRBD2 identical over 9 bases. The V segment lost 1 base and the J segment 2 bases; nucleotides outside the gene matches: 7. The CDR3 consists of 16 residues. Germline assignment: CDR1 DFQATT and CDR2 SNEGSKA (reference sequence). CDR3 amino acids: CSARALAGGNTDTQYF. The CDR3, as DNA: TGCAGTGCTAGAGCCCTGGCGGGAGGGAACACAGATACGCAGTATTTT.

Turning to this clonotype: This beta chain is a stray read from a library made for alpha chains; its abundance is not meaningful. This sequence joins TRBV29-1 and TRBJ2-3; D may be TRBD1 or TRBD2 (5 bases each). V was trimmed by 4 bases and J by 4 bases, leaving 12 bases between them. Looked up from germline, CDR1 is SQVTM and CDR2 is ANQGSEA. The CDR3 spans 13 residues. This CDR3 reads CSVVWQGADTQYF. The CDR3 nucleotides are TGCAGCGTTGTGTGGCAGGGAGCAGATACGCAGTATTTT.